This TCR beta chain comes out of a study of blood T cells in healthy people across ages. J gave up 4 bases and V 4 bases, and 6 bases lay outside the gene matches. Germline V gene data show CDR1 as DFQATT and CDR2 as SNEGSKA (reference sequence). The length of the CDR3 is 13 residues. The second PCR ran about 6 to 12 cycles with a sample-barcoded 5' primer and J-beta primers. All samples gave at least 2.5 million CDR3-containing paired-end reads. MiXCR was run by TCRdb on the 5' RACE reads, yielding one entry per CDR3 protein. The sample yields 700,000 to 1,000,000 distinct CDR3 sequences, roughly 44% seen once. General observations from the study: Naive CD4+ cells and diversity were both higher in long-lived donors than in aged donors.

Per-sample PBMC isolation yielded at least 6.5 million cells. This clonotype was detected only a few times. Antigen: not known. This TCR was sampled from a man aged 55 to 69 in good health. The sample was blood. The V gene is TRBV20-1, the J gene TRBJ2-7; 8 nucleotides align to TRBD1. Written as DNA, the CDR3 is TGCAGTGCTAATAGACAGGGGAGGTACGAGCAGTACTTC. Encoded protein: CSANRQGRYEQYF.